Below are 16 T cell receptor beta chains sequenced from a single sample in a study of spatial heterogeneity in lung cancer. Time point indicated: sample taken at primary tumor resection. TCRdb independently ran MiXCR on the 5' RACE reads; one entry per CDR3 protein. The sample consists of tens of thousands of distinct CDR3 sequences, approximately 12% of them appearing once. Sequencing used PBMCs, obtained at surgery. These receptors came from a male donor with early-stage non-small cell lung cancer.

CDR3 sequence: CASSPSGPSNTEAFF. CDR3 nucleotides: TGCGCCAGCAGCCCTTCGGGGCCGTCGAACACTGAAGCTTTCTTT. This chain uses TRBV5-1 with TRBJ1-1, with a tentative D call TRBD1 (5 bases). Germline V CDR1 and CDR2: SGHRS, YFSETQ. CDR3 length: 15 amino acids. Trimming cost V 4 bases and J 1 base, with 14 bases left between them.

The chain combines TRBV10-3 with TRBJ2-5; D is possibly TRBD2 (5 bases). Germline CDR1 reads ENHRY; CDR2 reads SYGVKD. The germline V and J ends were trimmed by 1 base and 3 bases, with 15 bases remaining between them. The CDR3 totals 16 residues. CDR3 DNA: TGTGCCATCAGTGAGTTCATTTACGGGAACGAAGAGACCCAGTACTTC. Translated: CAISEFIYGNEETQYF.

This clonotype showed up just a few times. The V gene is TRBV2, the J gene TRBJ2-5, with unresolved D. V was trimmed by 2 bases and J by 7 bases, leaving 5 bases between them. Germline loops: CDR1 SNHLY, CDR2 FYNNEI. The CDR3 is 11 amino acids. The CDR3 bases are TGTGCCAGCAGTGAACAGTTGACCCAGTACTTC. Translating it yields CASSEQLTQYF.

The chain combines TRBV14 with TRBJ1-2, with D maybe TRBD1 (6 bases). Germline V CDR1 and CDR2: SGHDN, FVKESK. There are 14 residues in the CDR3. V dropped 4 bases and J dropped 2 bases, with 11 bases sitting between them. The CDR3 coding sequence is TGTGCCAGCAGCCCGTTGACAGGAAACTATGGCTACACCTTC. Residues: CASSPLTGNYGYTF.

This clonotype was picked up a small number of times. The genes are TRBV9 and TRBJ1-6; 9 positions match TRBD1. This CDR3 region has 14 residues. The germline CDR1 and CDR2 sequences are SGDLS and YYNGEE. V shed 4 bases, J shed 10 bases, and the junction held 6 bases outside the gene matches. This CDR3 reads CASSRDREWSPLHF. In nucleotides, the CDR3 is TGTGCCAGCAGCCGGGACAGGGAATGGTCACCCCTCCACTTT. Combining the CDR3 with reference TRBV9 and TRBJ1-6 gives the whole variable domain DSGVTQTPKHLITATGQRVTLRCSPRSGDLSVYWYQQSLDQGLQFLIQYYNGEERAKGNILERFSAQQFPDLHSELNLSSLELGDSALYFCASSRDREWSPLHFGNGTRLTVT.

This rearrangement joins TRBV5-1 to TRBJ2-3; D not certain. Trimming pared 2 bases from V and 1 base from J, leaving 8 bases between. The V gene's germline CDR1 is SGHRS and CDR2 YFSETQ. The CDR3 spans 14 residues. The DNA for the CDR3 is TGCGCCAGCAGCTTACTCCGGGGCACAGATACGCAGTATTTT. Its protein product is CASSLLRGTDTQYF.

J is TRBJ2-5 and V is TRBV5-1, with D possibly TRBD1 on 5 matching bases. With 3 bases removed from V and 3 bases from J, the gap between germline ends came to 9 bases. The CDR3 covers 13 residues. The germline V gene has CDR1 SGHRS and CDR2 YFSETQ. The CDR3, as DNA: TGCGCCAGCAGCTATACAGGAGAAGAGACCCAGTACTTC. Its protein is CASSYTGEETQYF.

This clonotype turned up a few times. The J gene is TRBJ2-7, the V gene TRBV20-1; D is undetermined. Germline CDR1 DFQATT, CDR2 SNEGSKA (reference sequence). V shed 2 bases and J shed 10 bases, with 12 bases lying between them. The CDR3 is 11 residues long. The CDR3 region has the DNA TGCAGTGCTAGAAATGCGCCACCTCAGTACTTC. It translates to CSARNAPPQYF.

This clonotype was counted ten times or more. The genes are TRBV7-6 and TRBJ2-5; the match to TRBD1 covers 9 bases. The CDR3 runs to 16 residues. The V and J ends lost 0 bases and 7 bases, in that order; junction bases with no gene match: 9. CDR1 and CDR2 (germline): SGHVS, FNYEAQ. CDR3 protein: CASSLATPTGGGTQYF. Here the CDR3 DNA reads TGTGCCAGCAGCTTAGCTACCCCGACAGGGGGAGGGACCCAGTACTTC.

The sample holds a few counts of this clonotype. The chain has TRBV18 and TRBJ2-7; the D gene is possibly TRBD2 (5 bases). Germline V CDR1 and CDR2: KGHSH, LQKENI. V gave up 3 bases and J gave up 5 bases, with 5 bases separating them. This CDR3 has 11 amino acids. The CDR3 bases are TGTGCCAGCTCACCCGGGGACGAGCAGTACTTC. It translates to CASSPGDEQYF.

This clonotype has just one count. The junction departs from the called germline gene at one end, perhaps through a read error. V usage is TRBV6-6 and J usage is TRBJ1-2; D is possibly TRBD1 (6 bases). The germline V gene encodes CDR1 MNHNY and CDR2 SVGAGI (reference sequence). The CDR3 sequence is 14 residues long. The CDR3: CASSYGQGSYGYSF. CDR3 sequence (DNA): TGTGCCAGCAGTTACGGGCAGGGGAGCTATGGCTACTCCTTC.

The CDR3 loop reads CASSSTRAYQETQYF. The DNA for the CDR3 is TGTGCCAGCAGTAGTACGCGGGCGTACCAAGAGACCCAGTACTTC. The chain uses TRBV6-2 or TRBV6-3 and TRBJ2-5; tentative D call: TRBD2 (5 bases). V was shortened by 5 bases and J by 0 bases, with 13 bases between the two germline ends. Germline V gene sequence: CDR1 MNHEY, CDR2 SVGEGT. This CDR3 has 15 amino acids.

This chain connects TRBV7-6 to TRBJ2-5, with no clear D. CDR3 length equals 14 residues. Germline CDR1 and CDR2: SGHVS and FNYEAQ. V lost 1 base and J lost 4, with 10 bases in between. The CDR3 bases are TGTGCCAGCAGCTTAGAGTGGGGAAGAGAGACCCAGTACTTC. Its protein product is CASSLEWGRETQYF.

The DNA of the CDR3 is TGTGCCAGCAGGCCCCGCATAGCGGGAACCTACGAGCAGTACTTC. This translates into CASRPRIAGTYEQYF. The rearrangement links TRBV28 to TRBJ2-7, with TRBD2 matching over 8 bases. Per the germline V gene, CDR1 is MDHEN and CDR2 is SYDVKM. V lost 6 bases, J lost 2 bases, and 9 bases stayed unmatched. This CDR3 region has 15 residues.

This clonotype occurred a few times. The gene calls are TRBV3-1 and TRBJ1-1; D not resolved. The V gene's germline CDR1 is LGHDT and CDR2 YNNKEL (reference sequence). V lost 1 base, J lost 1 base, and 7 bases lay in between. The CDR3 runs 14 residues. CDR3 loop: CASSQGPQNTEAFF. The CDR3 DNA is TGTGCCAGCAGCCAAGGCCCTCAGAACACTGAAGCTTTCTTT.

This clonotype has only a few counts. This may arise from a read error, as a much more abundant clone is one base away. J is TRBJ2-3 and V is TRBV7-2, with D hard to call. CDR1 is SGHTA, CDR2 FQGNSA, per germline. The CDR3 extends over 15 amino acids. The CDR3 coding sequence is TGTGCCAGCAGCTTAGTACAACGGAGCACAGATATGCAGTATTTT. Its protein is CASSLVQRSTDMQYF. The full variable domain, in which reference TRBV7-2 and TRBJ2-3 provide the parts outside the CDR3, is GAGVSQSPSNKVTEKGKDVELRCDPISGHTALYWYRQSLGQGLEFLIYFQGNSAPDKSGLPSDRFSAERTGGSVSTLTIQRTQQEDSAVYLCASSLVQRSTDMQYFGPGTRLTVL.